Each of the 25 T cell receptor beta chains below was sequenced from the same sample in a study of T-cell memory formation after mild COVID-19 (dated by TCRdb to about 2021). Library preparation was by 5' RACE. Sequencing was performed on an Illumina NovaSeq 6000. TCRdb reanalyzed the raw reads on its own, using fastp at Q25 for trimming and MiXCR for clone calling, and kept in-frame beta chains. Rows matching on CDR3 protein sequence are summarized as one entry with the most common DNA and genes. The table for this sample lists some 280,000 distinct CDR3 sequences; 15% to 20% of them were counted only once. Roughly 24% of the sample goes to the ten largest clones. Material: PBMCs or a T cell subset sorted from them (not recorded which). Receptors were obtained from a man aged 18 to 29 who had mild COVID-19 (a few samples of this study predate the infection). The sample titles of this study are shuffled in the database, so cell type and time point are left out; the donor was told from shared clones.

CDR3 in DNA: TGCGCCAGCAGCTTGGCCGTAGCCAATGAGCAGTTCTTC. It specifies CASSLAVANEQFF. The genes are TRBV5-1 and TRBJ2-1; D remains ambiguous. Trimming removed 0 bases from V and 6 bases from J, with 7 bases in between. This CDR3 has 13 residues. Germline-derived CDR1 and CDR2 are SGHRS and YFSETQ.

The V call is TRBV19, the J call TRBJ1-3, with TRBD1 as a possible D gene (6 bases). In germline, CDR1 is LNHDA, CDR2 SQIVND (reference sequence). The CDR3 has 14 residues. The germline V and J ends were trimmed by 9 bases and 0 bases, with 12 bases remaining between them. DNA of the CDR3: TGTGCCAGCCGACAGGCACGCTCTGGAAACACCATATATTTT. Amino acid sequence: CASRQARSGNTIYF.

This clonotype was found a few times. The chain has TRBV23-1 and TRBJ1-5; 8 nucleotides agree with TRBD1. TRBV23-1 is marked as an open reading frame, function uncertain. V gave up 6 bases and J gave up 2 bases; unmatched junction bases: 3. This CDR3 is built from 14 residues. CDR3 DNA: TGCGCCAGCAGGACAGGGGATGGCAATCAGCCCCAGCATTTT. It specifies CASRTGDGNQPQHF.

This clonotype was counted a few times. This sequence joins TRBV20-1 and TRBJ1-1, with a tentative D call TRBD1 (5 bases). Trimming took off 6 bases at V and 1 base at J, with 9 bases between the two ends. The CDR3 is 12 residues long. The germline CDR1 and CDR2 sequences are DFQATT and SNEGSKA (reference sequence). The CDR3 here is CSALGQNTEAFF. The CDR3 bases are TGCAGTGCCCTCGGACAGAACACTGAAGCTTTCTTT.

The chain joins TRBV12-3 or TRBV12-4 to TRBJ2-7, with no clear D. This CDR3 has 11 amino acids. V was shortened by 3 bases and J by 9 bases, with 9 bases between the two germline ends. The DNA of the CDR3 is TGTGCCAGCAGTTTTGAATATGGGCAGTACTTC. Amino acids: CASSFEYGQYF.

The rearrangement joins TRBV29-1 to TRBJ2-5; 9 nucleotides line up with TRBD1. V lost 3 bases and J lost 4; bases outside the gene matches: 6. CDR3 length: 14 amino acids. CDR1 and CDR2 from the germline V gene are SQVTM and ANQGSEA. The CDR3 here is CSVEGQGKAETQYF. CDR3 nucleotide sequence: TGCAGCGTTGAGGGACAGGGTAAAGCAGAGACCCAGTACTTC.

This clonotype appeared a few times. The chain employs TRBV5-4 and TRBJ2-3, with D unresolved. Trimming took off 3 bases at V and 2 bases at J, with 16 bases between the two ends. CDR1 is SGHNT and CDR2 is YYREEE in the germline V gene (reference sequence). This CDR3 spans 16 amino acids. CDR3 residues: CASSSPSGSTTDTQYF. The DNA for the CDR3 is TGTGCCAGCAGCTCCCCCTCGGGCAGCACCACAGATACGCAGTATTTT.

This clonotype was seen only a few times. The chain carries TRBV15 and TRBJ2-1; D may be TRBD2 (6 bases). The CDR3 consists of 17 residues. V was pared by 0 bases and J by 4 bases, with 16 bases between. Germline CDR1 and CDR2: LNHNV and YYDKDF (reference sequence). The CDR3 nucleotides are TGTGCCACCAGCAGAGATCATACTAGCCCGGGGTACAATGAGCAGTTCTTC. This codes for CATSRDHTSPGYNEQFF.

In its sample, this clonotype was seen once. The rearrangement joins TRBV20-1 to TRBJ2-3; D may match TRBD1 or TRBD2 (5 bases each). Deletions cut 5 bases from V and 4 bases from J, with 19 bases between. From germline, CDR1 is DFQATT and CDR2 SNEGSKA (reference sequence). The CDR3 runs 15 residues. CDR3: CSARLSGARADTQYF. The CDR3, as DNA: TGCAGTGCTCGCCTTAGTGGGGCGAGGGCAGATACGCAGTATTTT.

The chain employs TRBV6-2 or TRBV6-3 and TRBJ2-7; perhaps TRBD1 as D (5 bases). The CDR3 totals 16 residues. CDR1 and CDR2 (germline): MNHEY, SVGEGT. The V end was cut by 5 bases, the J end by 6 bases, with 23 bases between. The CDR3 spells CASSPRIQGGILEQYV. The CDR3 DNA reads TGTGCCAGCAGTCCCCGGATCCAGGGTGGCATCCTCGAGCAGTACGTC.

This clonotype turned up a few times. J is TRBJ2-2 and V is TRBV7-3; maybe TRBD2 (6 bases). Germline V gene data show CDR1 as SGHTA and CDR2 as FQGTGA. Trimming removed 5 bases at V and 6 bases at J, with 13 bases between. The length of the CDR3 is 14 residues. The CDR3 sequence is CASSTGLGPGELFF. The CDR3 nucleotides are TGTGCCAGCAGCACGGGACTGGGGCCCGGGGAGCTGTTTTTT.

The chain carries TRBV6-2 or TRBV6-3 and TRBJ1-4, with 8 bases identical to TRBD1. CDR1 and CDR2 (germline): MNHEY, SVGEGT. CDR3 size: 13 residues. Trimming removed 6 bases from V and 7 bases from J; junction bases left unmatched: 4. In DNA form, the CDR3 reads TGTGCCAGCAGCGGACAGGGCTTTGAAAAACTGTTTTTT. As protein: CASSGQGFEKLFF.

This rearrangement joins TRBV27 to TRBJ2-1, with 9 bases that match TRBD2. This CDR3 is 13 amino acids long. V shed 7 bases, J shed 8 bases, and the junction held 6 bases outside the gene matches. Germline loops: CDR1 MNHEY, CDR2 SMNVEV (reference sequence). The CDR3 here is CASISGGGDEQFF. CDR3 in DNA: TGTGCCAGCATTAGCGGGGGAGGGGATGAGCAGTTCTTC.

This clonotype was seen only a few times. The chain carries TRBV7-9 and TRBJ2-5; a possible D gene is TRBD2 (6 bases). Between the trimmed V and J ends, which lost 2 bases and 5 bases, there was a span of 24 bases. Per germline, CDR1 SEHNR and CDR2 FQNEAQ (reference sequence). This CDR3 contains 18 residues. In DNA form, the CDR3 reads TGTGCCAGCAGCTTAAAGGCTAGTTTGGGAAGAAGCGGGGAGACCCAGTACTTC. Its protein is CASSLKASLGRSGETQYF.

This clonotype was counted between two and nine times. CDR3 region: CASRGGQGMATDTQYF. The CDR3 coding sequence is TGTGCCAGCAGGGGAGGACAGGGAATGGCTACAGATACGCAGTATTTT. The rearrangement uses TRBV2 and TRBJ2-3; 8 nucleotides align to TRBD1. This CDR3 comprises 16 residues. The V gene end was trimmed by 6 bases and the J gene end by 3 bases; junction bases not matched to a gene: 11. Germline V gives CDR1 SNHLY, CDR2 FYNNEI.

The chain combines TRBV5-4 with TRBJ2-7; 12 bases match TRBD1. Germline V gene lookup returns CDR1 SGHNT and CDR2 YYREEE (reference sequence). V shed 1 base, J shed 6 bases, and the junction held 8 bases outside the gene matches. The CDR3 extends over 16 amino acids. CDR3: CASSLRSGQGAREQYF. CDR3 nucleotides: TGTGCCAGCAGCTTGAGGTCGGGACAGGGGGCCCGCGAGCAGTACTTC.

The chain joins TRBV18 to TRBJ1-1; maybe TRBD1 (5 bases). V was shortened by 0 bases and J by 5 bases, with 16 bases between the two germline ends. The CDR3 spans 16 residues. Germline-derived CDR1 and CDR2 are KGHSH and LQKENI. The CDR3 spells CASSPPASSRGTEAFF. The CDR3 coding sequence is TGTGCCAGCTCACCACCTGCAAGCTCGCGGGGGACTGAAGCTTTCTTT.

This rearrangement joins TRBV6-5 to TRBJ1-1; D possibly corresponds to TRBD1 (5 bases). This CDR3 has 16 amino acids. Germline V gives CDR1 MNHEY, CDR2 SVGAGI. The V and J ends lost 0 bases and 1 base respectively, with 12 bases between them. The DNA for the CDR3 is TGTGCCAGCAGTTACTCCTTCCAGGGTGGGAACACTGAAGCTTTCTTT. Encoded protein: CASSYSFQGGNTEAFF.

This sequence joins TRBV12-3 or TRBV12-4 and TRBJ1-4; possible D gene TRBD1, 5 bases. V shed 7 bases and J shed 5 bases, with 17 bases lying between them. CDR3 size: 15 residues. CDR3 loop: CASTRRGTGNEKLFF. The CDR3 nucleotides are TGTGCCAGCACCCGCCGCGGGACGGGGAATGAAAAACTGTTTTTT.

This clonotype was observed at least ten times. J is TRBJ2-3 and V is TRBV7-8; 10 nucleotides align to TRBD2. V was pared by 5 bases and J by 9 bases, with 11 bases of the junction left unmatched. The CDR3 extends over 15 amino acids. Germline values: CDR1 SGHVS, CDR2 FQNEAQ. Here the CDR3 DNA reads TGTGCCAGCAGCCATCAGCGGGGGGGGAGGGAGACGCAGTATTTT. Its protein is CASSHQRGGRETQYF.

This clonotype was seen a handful of times. The chain is built from TRBV9 and TRBJ2-1, with D unresolved. Trimming shortened V by 0 bases and J by 7 bases, and 14 bases separated the two germline ends. CDR1 and CDR2 from the germline V gene are SGDLS and YYNGEE. This CDR3 is built from 15 residues. DNA for the CDR3: TGTGCCAGCAGCGTAGATCTAGGTTTAGGGAATGAGCAGTTCTTC. Translating it yields CASSVDLGLGNEQFF.

The V call is TRBV7-8, the J call TRBJ2-1; D might be TRBD2 (5 bases). Looked up from germline, CDR1 is SGHVS and CDR2 is FQNEAQ. This CDR3 contains 15 residues. Trimming cost V 0 bases and J 7 bases, with 13 bases left between them. The CDR3 DNA sequence: TGTGCCAGCAGCTTAGCGTCGGGGAACATGAATGAGCAGTTCTTC. Translated: CASSLASGNMNEQFF.

This clonotype showed up many times. This sequence joins TRBV5-1 and TRBJ1-4; no firm D call. Germline CDR1 SGHRS, CDR2 YFSETQ. The length of the CDR3 is 14 residues. V was trimmed by 2 bases and J by 5 bases, leaving 10 bases between them. The CDR3 DNA reads as TGCGCCAGCAGCTTTCAGTTTAACAATGAAAAACTGTTTTTT. It yields the protein CASSFQFNNEKLFF.

To note about this clonotype: Just one base apart from a much larger clone, this may be a read error. V is TRBV11-3 and J is TRBJ2-2; 9 bases are a match to TRBD1. CDR3 length equals 14 residues. Germline loops: CDR1 SGHNT, CDR2 YENEEA. This chain's CDR3 is CASSRDRDTEELFF. In DNA, the CDR3 is TGTGCCAGCAGCCGGGACAGGGACACCGAGGAGCTGTTTTTT.

Regarding this clonotype: A much more abundant neighbour one base away suggests this may be a read error. This chain uses TRBV6-5 with TRBJ1-5; 8 bases line up with TRBD1. The V gene end was trimmed by 8 bases and the J gene end by 0 bases; junction bases not matched to a gene: 0. The germline gives CDR1 MNHEY, CDR2 SVGAGI. CDR3 length: 13 amino acids. CDR3 coding DNA: TGTGCCAGCGGACAGGGTAGCAATCAGCCCCAGCATTTT. Protein sequence: CASGQGSNQPQHF.